Below are 21 T cell receptor beta chains sequenced from a single sample in a study of cytomegalovirus exposure and HLA in healthy donors. The PCR had 60 Vbeta and 13 Jbeta primers. Profiled with immunoSEQ multiplex PCR; TCRdb holds only in-frame clones, not every one. The table lists over 150,000 clones, 60% to 80% of them singletons. Material for sequencing was PBMCs. Receptors were obtained from a woman aged 50 to 60 in good health and CMV-seropositive.

This CDR3 reads CASSPAGTGNNSPLHF. The CDR3 nucleotides are TGTGCCAGCTCACCGGCCGGGACAGGGAATAATTCACCCCTCCACTTT. The rearrangement joins TRBV18 to TRBJ1-6; TRBD1 matches 9 bases. The CDR3 is 16 amino acids. Germline trimming cut 3 bases from V and 5 bases from J; bases unmatched to any gene: 5. CDR1 and CDR2 (germline): KGHSH, LQKENI. Drawing the rest from reference TRBV18 and TRBJ1-6, the complete variable domain is NAGVMQNPRHLVRRRGQEARLRCSPMKGHSHVYWYRQLPEEGLKFMVYLQKENIIDESGMPKERFSAEFPKEGPSILRIQQVVRGDSAAYFCASSPAGTGNNSPLHFGNGTRLTVT.

CDR3 in amino acids: CASSPSGLSTDTQYF. CDR3 DNA sequence: TGTGCCAGCAGCCCCAGTGGGCTCAGCACAGATACGCAGTATTTT. V usage is TRBV7-7 and J usage is TRBJ2-3; D unclear. The V gene's germline CDR1 is SSHAT and CDR2 FNYEAQ (reference sequence). The length of the CDR3 is 15 residues. The V end lost 5 bases, the J end lost 0 bases, and 12 bases lay between the germline ends.

This clone was seen a few times. For the CDR3, the DNA is TGCGCCAGCAGCCCCCCTGACTCCACCGGGGAGCTGTTTTTT. Encoded protein: CASSPPDSTGELFF. The chain combines TRBV5-1 with TRBJ2-2; D not certain. Germline values: CDR1 SGHRS, CDR2 YFSETQ. The CDR3 consists of 14 residues. V lost 4 bases and J 4 bases, leaving 11 bases between the germline ends.

The gene calls are TRBV25-1 and TRBJ1-1; TRBD1 agrees at 7 bases. Germline lookup yields CDR1 MGHDK and CDR2 SYGVNS. V lost 5 bases and J lost 1; bases outside the gene matches: 4. The CDR3 runs to 14 residues. Written as DNA, the CDR3 is TGTGCCAGCAGTCCAGGGACAGCGAACACTGAAGCTTTCTTT. This gives the protein CASSPGTANTEAFF. The full variable domain, with the rest looked up from reference TRBV25-1 and TRBJ1-1, is EADIYQTPRYLVIGTGKKITLECSQTMGHDKMYWYQQDPGMELHLIHYSYGVNSTEKGDLSSESTVSRIRTEHFPLTLESARPSHTSQYLCASSPGTANTEAFFGQGTRLTVV.

The chain is built from TRBV10-1 and TRBJ2-7, with TRBD1 matching 7 bases. The CDR3 covers 15 residues. The trim removed 0 bases at V and 2 bases at J, leaving 4 bases unmatched. The V gene's germline CDR1 is WNHNN and CDR2 SYGVQD (reference sequence). The CDR3 loop is CASSESGQGAYEQYF. As DNA, the CDR3 is TGCGCCAGCAGTGAGTCGGGGCAGGGGGCCTACGAGCAGTACTTC.

The rearrangement links TRBV9 to TRBJ2-2; 10 positions agree with TRBD2. V trimming: 3 bases; J trimming: 1 base; junction bases outside the gene matches: 3. Germline V gene data show CDR1 as SGDLS and CDR2 as YYNGEE. The CDR3 length is 16 residues. CDR3 sequence reads: CASSALAGGNTGELFF. The CDR3 DNA follows: TGTGCCAGCAGCGCGTTAGCGGGGGGGAACACCGGGGAGCTGTTTTTT.

The CDR3 loop is CSASEGPTDTQYF. The CDR3 region has the DNA TGCAGCGCCTCGGAGGGACCCACAGATACGCAGTATTTT. The chain combines TRBV29-1 with TRBJ2-3; TRBD2 might be the D (6 bases). With 7 bases removed from V and 2 bases from J, the gap between germline ends came to 13 bases. This CDR3 has 13 amino acids. Per the germline V gene, CDR1 is SQVTM and CDR2 is ANQGSEA.

The chain joins TRBV14 to TRBJ1-2; a possible D gene is TRBD1 (6 bases). This CDR3 spans 10 amino acids. V was shortened by 11 bases and J by 6 bases, with 10 bases between the two germline ends. The germline gives CDR1 SGHDN, CDR2 FVKESK. The CDR3 here is CAEGTHGYTF. Here the CDR3 DNA reads TGTGCCGAGGGGACACATGGCTACACCTTC.

The chain links TRBV30 to TRBJ2-7, with 8 positions matching TRBD2. Germline assignment: CDR1 GTSNPN and CDR2 SVGIG (reference sequence). This CDR3 is 14 amino acids long. Unmatched junction bases numbered 9, after V lost 3 bases and J lost 5 bases. DNA of the CDR3: TGTGCCTGGAGCCGGGGGGGGAGGTCCCACGAGCAGTACTTC. It translates to CAWSRGGRSHEQYF.

CDR3: CASSYYRDREYEQYF. DNA of the CDR3: TGTGCCAGCTCTTATTACCGGGACAGAGAGTACGAGCAGTACTTC. The J gene is TRBJ2-5, the V gene TRBV27; 7 nucleotides agree with TRBD1. The tail of the sequence fits TRBJ2-7 better, so the J call may be wrong. Germline V gives CDR1 MNHEY, CDR2 SMNVEV (reference sequence). The CDR3 totals 15 residues.

This chain links TRBV5-1 with TRBJ2-7; 10 bases fit TRBD1. Germline-derived CDR1 and CDR2 are SGHRS and YFSETQ. V shed 0 bases and J 7 bases; nucleotides not matched to a gene: 10. The CDR3 consists of 16 residues. The CDR3 DNA reads as TGCGCCAGCAGCTTGGTAGTAGGACAGGGGGGCGAAGAGCAGTACTTC. Residues: CASSLVVGQGGEEQYF.

This chain uses TRBV4-1 with TRBJ2-6, with 7 nucleotides matching TRBD1. The CDR3 length is 15 residues. CDR1 is MGHRA, CDR2 YSYEKL, per germline. The J segment lost 2 bases and the V segment lost 4 bases, leaving 2 bases of the junction unmatched. The CDR3 region is CASSPGTAGANVLTF. CDR3 coding DNA: TGCGCCAGCAGCCCCGGGACAGCTGGGGCCAACGTCCTGACTTTC.

The table lists this clone with a count of one. This chain uses TRBV9 with TRBJ2-5; D may be TRBD1 (5 bases). The tail of the sequence fits TRBJ2-7 better, so the J call may be wrong. This CDR3 region has 16 residues. Germline CDR1 and CDR2: SGDLS and YYNGEE. The CDR3 here is CASSVAASGWTYEQYF. The CDR3 coding sequence is TGTGCCAGCAGCGTAGCGGCTTCAGGGTGGACCTACGAGCAGTACTTC.

In its sample, this clone was seen once. The chain joins TRBV5-4 to TRBJ1-5, with a possible D match to TRBD1 (6 bases). This CDR3 has 16 amino acids. V lost 0 bases and J 3 bases, leaving 13 bases between the germline ends. Germline loops: CDR1 SGHNT, CDR2 YYREEE (reference sequence). This CDR3 reads CASSLDGTRNNQPQHF. The CDR3 DNA is TGTGCCAGCAGCTTGGATGGGACACGAAACAATCAGCCCCAGCATTTT.

The chain employs TRBV19 and TRBJ2-1; TRBD1 might be the D (6 bases). Looked up from germline, CDR1 is LNHDA and CDR2 is SQIVND (reference sequence). The CDR3 totals 15 residues. Trimming cost V 0 bases and J 9 bases, with 15 bases left between them. CDR3 coding DNA: TGTGCCAGTAGTATAGACTCATACAGGGTCGGTGAGCAGTTCTTC. It specifies CASSIDSYRVGEQFF.

The V call is TRBV2, the J call TRBJ2-4; 7 bases match TRBD2. This CDR3 contains 12 residues. Germline V gene sequence: CDR1 SNHLY, CDR2 FYNNEI. Trimming at V came to 8 bases and at J to 6 bases, leaving 4 bases not matched to a gene. In DNA form, the CDR3 reads TGTGCCAGCTTGGGGGGGGGAAACATTCAGTACTTC. Encoded protein: CASLGGGNIQYF.

This chain links TRBV27 with TRBJ2-7; 9 nucleotides align to TRBD1. Per germline, CDR1 MNHEY and CDR2 SMNVEV (reference sequence). V trimming: 6 bases; J trimming: 3 bases; junction bases outside the gene matches: 9. The CDR3 is made up of 15 amino acids. The CDR3 nucleotides read TGTGCCAGCAGCTCTCCGGGACAGGGTTTCTACGAGCAGTACTTC. Encoded protein: CASSSPGQGFYEQYF.

The gene calls are TRBV6-1 and TRBJ2-1, with a possible D match to TRBD2 (5 bases). The CDR3 is 13 residues long. V lost 2 bases and J 7 bases, leaving 9 bases between the germline ends. In germline, CDR1 is MNHNS, CDR2 SASEGT. The CDR3 bases are TGTGCCAGCAGTGAAAACGGAGGAAATGAGCAGTTCTTC. It codes for CASSENGGNEQFF.

The J gene is TRBJ2-5, the V gene TRBV30; 15 positions match TRBD2. Losses at the gene ends were 1 base for V and 5 bases for J; bases not matched to a gene: 5. Germline V gene sequence: CDR1 GTSNPN, CDR2 SVGIG (reference sequence). CDR3 size: 16 residues. The CDR3 DNA sequence: TGTGCCTGGAGTGCGGGACTAGCGGGGGGTTTTGAGACCCAGTACTTC. It translates to CAWSAGLAGGFETQYF.

This clone has only a few counts. V gene TRBV11-3 combines with J gene TRBJ2-5, with 7 bases fitting TRBD2. There are 16 residues in the CDR3. The germline V gene encodes CDR1 SGHNT and CDR2 YENEEA. J gave up 5 bases and V 4 bases, and 13 bases lay outside the gene matches. As DNA, the CDR3 is TGTGCCAGCAGCTGGGATGGGGGGGAAGGTAGCGAGACCCAGTACTTC. Translated, it gives CASSWDGGEGSETQYF.

The chain combines TRBV5-4 with TRBJ2-3, with a possible D match to TRBD1 (6 bases). CDR1 SGHNT and CDR2 YYREEE come from the germline V gene (reference sequence). The V and J ends lost 4 bases and 1 base respectively, with 16 bases between them. The CDR3 has 16 residues. The CDR3, as DNA: TGTGCCAGCAGCCTTGGGGGCAGGGTGGGCACAGATACGCAGTATTTT. It is translated as CASSLGGRVGTDTQYF.